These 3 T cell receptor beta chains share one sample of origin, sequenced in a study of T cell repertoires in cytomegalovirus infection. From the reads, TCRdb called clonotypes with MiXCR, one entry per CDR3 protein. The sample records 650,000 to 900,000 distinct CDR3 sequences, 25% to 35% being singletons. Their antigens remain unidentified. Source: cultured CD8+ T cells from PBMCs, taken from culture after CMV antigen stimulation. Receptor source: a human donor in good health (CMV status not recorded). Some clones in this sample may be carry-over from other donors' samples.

CDR3 residues: CASRDQGAGTEAFF. As DNA, the CDR3 is TGTGCCAGCAGGGATCAGGGGGCAGGGACTGAAGCTTTCTTT. The V call is TRBV7-9, the J call TRBJ1-1; 8 positions agree with TRBD1. Germline CDR1 reads SEHNR; CDR2 reads FQNEAQ (reference sequence). Trimming took 6 bases from V and 5 from J; bases not matched to a gene: 8. The CDR3 is made up of 14 amino acids.

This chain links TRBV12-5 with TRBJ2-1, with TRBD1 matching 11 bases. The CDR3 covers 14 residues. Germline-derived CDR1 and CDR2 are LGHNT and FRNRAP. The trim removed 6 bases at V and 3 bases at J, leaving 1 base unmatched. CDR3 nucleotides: TGTGCTAGTGGGGGGACAGGGGGCTACAATGAGCAGTTCTTC. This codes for CASGGTGGYNEQFF.

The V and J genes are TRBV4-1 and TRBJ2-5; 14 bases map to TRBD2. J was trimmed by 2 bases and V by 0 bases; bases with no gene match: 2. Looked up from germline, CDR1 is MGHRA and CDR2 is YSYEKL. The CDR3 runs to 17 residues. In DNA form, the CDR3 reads TGCGCCAGCAGCCAAGAGAGGACTAGCGGGGGGCAAGAGACCCAGTACTTC. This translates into CASSQERTSGGQETQYF.